The T cell receptor (beta chain) described here comes from a study of read filtering for tumor transcriptome and immune sequencing. Overall study context: After DNase treatment, RNA was made into whole-transcriptome libraries. Findings and caveats of the study: RNA-seq captured clonotypes less deeply and reliably than IR-seq. The CD138-negative fraction was mixed bone marrow immune cells, not pure T cells.

Details on this clonotype: Antigen: not known. This clone may be a read error of a much larger clone one base away.

CDR1 SQVTM and CDR2 ANQGSEA come from the germline V gene. The CDR3 sequence is 13 residues long. Bone marrow was sampled from every patient at the time of active disease. From approximately 430 ng of RNA, a library with molecular barcoded alpha/delta and beta/gamma adaptors was made. TCRdb itself ran the reads through MiXCR, one entry per CDR3 protein. The sample lists some 25,000 distinct CDR3 sequences, 20% to 25% occurring once. The clonotype originates from a donor over 35 with multiple myeloma. V is TRBV29-1 and J is TRBJ2-4, with 8 bases that match TRBD1. Specimen: a population of CD138-negative cells sorted from bone marrow. The chain's CDR3 is CSVGVTGVNIRYF. The DNA for the CDR3 is TGCAGCGTTGGGGTGACAGGGGTGAACATTCGGTACTTC.